This passage covers 5 T cell receptor beta chains from one sample sequenced in a study of long-term antiretroviral therapy in people with HIV (dated by TCRdb to the early 2020s). The immunoSEQ hsTCRB v3.0 assay was used at survey level resolution to sequence the TRB variable region. TCRdb stores this immuneACCESS table with in-frame sequences only. Part of the clones is absent; in the studies checked, under half of the shortfall reflects unresolved V genes, and no reason is known for the rest. The sample data list roughly 17,000 clones, and approximately 84% of these were observed just once. Clones ranked in the top ten supply around 5.3% of the sample. This specimen was unsorted PBMCs, taken 0.5 years after starting antiretroviral therapy. The receptors stem from a woman in her thirties or forties with HIV.

This clone was detected a few times. This chain uses TRBV5-4 with TRBJ2-1; D unclear. The CDR3 has 16 amino acids. Germline V gives CDR1 SGHNT, CDR2 YYREEE (reference sequence). Trimming stripped 0 bases from V and 0 bases from J, with 10 bases between. CDR3 residues: CASSLATLSSYNEQFF. In DNA form, the CDR3 reads TGTGCCAGCAGCTTGGCCACGCTGAGCTCCTACAATGAGCAGTTCTTC.

The chain has TRBV18 and TRBJ2-5; 8 nucleotides align to TRBD1. V gave up 5 bases and J gave up 5 bases; unmatched junction bases: 7. The CDR3 runs to 14 residues. CDR1 and CDR2 from the germline V gene are KGHSH and LQKENI. CDR3: CASSDGTGGETQYF. The CDR3 nucleotides are TGTGCCAGCTCAGACGGGACAGGCGGCGAGACCCAGTACTTC.

CDR3 in amino acids: CASSSQGDQPQHF. The CDR3 DNA reads as TGTGCCAGCAGTTCTCAGGGGGATCAGCCCCAGCATTTT. This chain uses TRBV6-6 with TRBJ1-5, with TRBD1 matching over 7 bases. Germline trimming cut 4 bases from V and 5 bases from J; bases unmatched to any gene: 2. The CDR3 totals 13 residues. The germline V gene has CDR1 MNHNY and CDR2 SVGAGI (reference sequence).

V usage is TRBV18 and J usage is TRBJ2-3; no definite D call. Trimming shortened V by 0 bases and J by 2 bases, and 3 bases separated the two germline ends. Germline CDR1 KGHSH, CDR2 LQKENI. CDR3 length: 13 residues. Here the CDR3 reads CASSPPVTDTQYF. In DNA form, the CDR3 reads TGTGCCAGCTCACCACCGGTCACAGATACGCAGTATTTT.

This clone was counted once. The chain joins TRBV6-5 to TRBJ1-5; no clear D gene. The germline V gene has CDR1 MNHEY and CDR2 SVGAGI. Between the trimmed V and J ends, which lost 3 bases and 3 bases, there was a span of 6 bases. The CDR3 runs 13 residues. This chain's CDR3 is CASSYGLNQPQHF. The CDR3 DNA reads as TGTGCCAGCAGTTATGGCCTCAATCAGCCCCAGCATTTT.